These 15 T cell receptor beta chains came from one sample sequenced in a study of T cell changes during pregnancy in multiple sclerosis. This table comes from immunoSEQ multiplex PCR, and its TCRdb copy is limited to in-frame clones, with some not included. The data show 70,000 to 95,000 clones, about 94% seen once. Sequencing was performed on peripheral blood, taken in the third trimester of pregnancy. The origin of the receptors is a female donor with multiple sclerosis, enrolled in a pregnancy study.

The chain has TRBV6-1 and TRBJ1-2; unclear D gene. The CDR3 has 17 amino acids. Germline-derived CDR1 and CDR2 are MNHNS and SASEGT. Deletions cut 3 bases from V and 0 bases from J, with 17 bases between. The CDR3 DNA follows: TGTGCCAGCAGTGAGCGGAGGGTAGGGATTCCTAACTATGGCTACACCTTC. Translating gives CASSERRVGIPNYGYTF.

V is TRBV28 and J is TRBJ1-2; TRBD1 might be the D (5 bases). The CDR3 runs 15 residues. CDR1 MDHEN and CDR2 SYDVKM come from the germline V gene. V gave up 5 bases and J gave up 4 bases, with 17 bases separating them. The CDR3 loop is CASSPNRGGTYGYTF. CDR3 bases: TGTGCCAGCAGTCCTAACCGGGGGGGGACCTATGGCTACACCTTC.

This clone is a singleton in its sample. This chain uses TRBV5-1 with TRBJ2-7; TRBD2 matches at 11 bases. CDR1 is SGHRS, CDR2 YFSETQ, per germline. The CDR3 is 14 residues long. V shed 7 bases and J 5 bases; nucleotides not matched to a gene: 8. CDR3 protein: CASRAVAGGDEQYF. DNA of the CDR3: TGCGCCAGCCGTGCGGTAGCGGGAGGGGACGAGCAGTACTTC.

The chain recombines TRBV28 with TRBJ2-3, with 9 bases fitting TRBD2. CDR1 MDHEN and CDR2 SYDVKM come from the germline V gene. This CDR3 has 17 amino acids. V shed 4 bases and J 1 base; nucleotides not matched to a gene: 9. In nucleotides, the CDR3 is TGTGCCAGCAGTTCTCTTTTGACTAGCGGAGGCACAGATACGCAGTATTTT. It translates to CASSSLLTSGGTDTQYF.

The CDR3 spells CASSLVGDDEQFF. CDR3 nucleotide sequence: TGTGCCAGCAGCTTGGTAGGGGATGATGAGCAGTTCTTC. The rearrangement joins TRBV5-4 to TRBJ2-1; D perhaps matches TRBD1 (5 bases). Trimming removed 0 bases from V and 8 bases from J, with 9 bases in between. The germline CDR1 and CDR2 sequences are SGHNT and YYREEE (reference sequence). The CDR3 is 13 residues long.

In DNA, the CDR3 is TGTGCCAGCAGTGAAGCCGGACAGGGTCTTTCCTACGAGCAGTACTTC. As protein: CASSEAGQGLSYEQYF. The rearrangement links TRBV2 to TRBJ2-7; 8 positions match TRBD1. Germline V gene lookup returns CDR1 SNHLY and CDR2 FYNNEI. This CDR3 has 16 residues. V shed 0 bases, J shed 1 base, and the junction held 5 bases outside the gene matches.

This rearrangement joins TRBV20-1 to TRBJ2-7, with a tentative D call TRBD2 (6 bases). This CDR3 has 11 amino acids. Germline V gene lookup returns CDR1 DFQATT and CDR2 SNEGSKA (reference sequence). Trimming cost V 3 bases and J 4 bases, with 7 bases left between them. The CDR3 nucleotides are TGCAGTGCTAGTAGCGGATACGAGCAGTACTTC. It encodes CSASSGYEQYF.

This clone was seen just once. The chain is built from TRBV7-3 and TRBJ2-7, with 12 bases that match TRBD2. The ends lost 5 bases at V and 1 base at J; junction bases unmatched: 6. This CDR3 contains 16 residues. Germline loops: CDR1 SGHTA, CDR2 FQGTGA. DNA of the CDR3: TGTGCCAGCAGCCTCCCGACTAGCGGGAGTTCCTACGAGCAGTACTTC. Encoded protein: CASSLPTSGSSYEQYF.

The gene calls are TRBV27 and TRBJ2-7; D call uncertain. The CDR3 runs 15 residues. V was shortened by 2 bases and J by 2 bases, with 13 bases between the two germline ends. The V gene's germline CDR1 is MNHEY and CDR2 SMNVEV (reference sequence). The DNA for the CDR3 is TGTGCCAGCAGTTTAACCCCAGGATTGACCTACGAGCAGTACTTC. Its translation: CASSLTPGLTYEQYF.

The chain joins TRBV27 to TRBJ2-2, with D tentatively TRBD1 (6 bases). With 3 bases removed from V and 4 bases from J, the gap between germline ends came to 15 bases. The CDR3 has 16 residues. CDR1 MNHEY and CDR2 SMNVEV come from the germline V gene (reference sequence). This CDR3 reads CASSFRRSGATGELFF. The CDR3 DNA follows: TGTGCCAGCAGTTTTAGACGGTCAGGGGCCACCGGGGAGCTGTTTTTT.

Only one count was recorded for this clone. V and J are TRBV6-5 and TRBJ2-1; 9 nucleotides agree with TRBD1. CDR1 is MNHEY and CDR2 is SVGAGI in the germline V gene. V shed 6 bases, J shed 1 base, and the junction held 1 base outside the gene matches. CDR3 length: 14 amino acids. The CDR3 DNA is TGTGCCAGCAGGGGGACAGGGTCCTACAATGAGCAGTTCTTC. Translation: CASRGTGSYNEQFF.

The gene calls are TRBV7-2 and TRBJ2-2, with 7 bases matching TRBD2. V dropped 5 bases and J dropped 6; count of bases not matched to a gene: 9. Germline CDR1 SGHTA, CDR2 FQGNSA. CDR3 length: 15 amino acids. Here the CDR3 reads CASSPTSMGAGELFF. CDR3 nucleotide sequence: TGTGCCAGCAGCCCGACTAGCATGGGGGCCGGGGAGCTGTTTTTT.

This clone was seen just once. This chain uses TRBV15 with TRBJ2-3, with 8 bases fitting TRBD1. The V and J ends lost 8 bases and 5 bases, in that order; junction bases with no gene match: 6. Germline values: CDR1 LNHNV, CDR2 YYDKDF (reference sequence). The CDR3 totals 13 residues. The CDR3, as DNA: TGTGCCACCCGGACAGGGCTGAGAGATACGCAGTATTTT. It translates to CATRTGLRDTQYF.

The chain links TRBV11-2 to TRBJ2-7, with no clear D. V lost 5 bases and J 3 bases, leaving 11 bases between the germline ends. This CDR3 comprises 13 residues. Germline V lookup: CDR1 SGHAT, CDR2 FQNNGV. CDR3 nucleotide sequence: TGTGCCAGCAGCCCGAACCCGGTCTACGAGCAGTACTTC. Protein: CASSPNPVYEQYF.

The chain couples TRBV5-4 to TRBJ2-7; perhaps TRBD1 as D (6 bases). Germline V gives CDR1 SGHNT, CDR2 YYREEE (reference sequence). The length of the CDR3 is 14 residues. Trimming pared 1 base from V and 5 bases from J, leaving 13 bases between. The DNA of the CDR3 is TGTGCCAGCAGCTTGTATCCAGGGGACGACGAGCAGTACTTC. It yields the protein CASSLYPGDDEQYF.